This T cell receptor beta chain was sequenced in a study of radiation and T cells in renal cell carcinoma. On this clone itself: Its antigen is unknown.

As for time point: blood 2 weeks post-SBRT. The treatment was: 15 Gy SBRT to primary tumor, nephrectomy 4 weeks later. Serial blood draws occurred at baseline and 2 and 4 weeks post-SBRT. The patient's renal cell carcinoma had clear cell pathology. General observations from the study: In blood, top tumor clones expanded by 2 weeks, shrinking by 4.

Repertoires were generated with immunoSEQ multiplex PCR, while TCRdb's copy carries only in-frame clones and drops some. This table has 70,000 to 90,000 clones, 80% to 90% appearing once. With 7 bases removed from V and 0 bases from J, the gap between germline ends came to 4 bases. Germline-derived CDR1 and CDR2 are WSHSY and SAAADI. The CDR3 totals 11 residues. The TCR originated in a woman aged 50 to 60 with renal cell carcinoma. Here the sequenced sample was blood, taken from a patient whose treatment included radiotherapy and nephrectomy. The chain uses TRBV10-2 and TRBJ2-7; D not certain. As DNA, the CDR3 is TGCGCCAGCACCTTCTCCTACGAGCAGTACTTC. This codes for CASTFSYEQYF.